A single sample gave rise to the 24 T cell receptor beta chains below, sequenced in a study of CD8 T cells in Susac syndrome. RNA was extracted with the RNeasy kit, and a quantity of about 0.45 to 1 ug was reverse transcribed using random hexamers. TCRdb used MiXCR to reprocess the immunoSEQ multiplex PCR reads, holding one entry per CDR3 protein. The repertoire holds 200,000 to 250,000 distinct CDR3 sequences, roughly 96% seen once, with 0.095% in the top ten. Sequencing was done on a sample of CD4+ T cells from PBMCs. The source is a human donor with multiple sclerosis.

The chain recombines TRBV3-1 with TRBJ2-5, with 8 bases aligning to TRBD2. The CDR3 has 14 residues. Per the germline V gene, CDR1 is LGHDT and CDR2 is YNNKEL (reference sequence). The trim removed 2 bases at V and 7 bases at J, leaving 6 bases unmatched. This CDR3 reads CASSQRREAGTQYF. CDR3 sequence (DNA): TGTGCCAGCAGCCAACGGCGGGAGGCGGGGACCCAGTACTTC.

This chain uses TRBV4-1 with TRBJ1-2, with D unclear. V was pared by 3 bases and J by 6 bases, with 17 bases between. The CDR3 runs 15 residues. Germline CDR1 and CDR2: MGHRA and YSYEKL. CDR3 protein: CASSQAPRGSDGYTF. The CDR3 DNA reads TGCGCCAGCAGCCAGGCCCCTAGAGGGAGCGATGGCTACACCTTC.

The rearrangement links TRBV29-1 to TRBJ2-7; TRBD1 aligns across 7 bases. J was trimmed by 2 bases and V by 7 bases; bases with no gene match: 11. This CDR3 has 14 amino acids. Germline CDR1 reads SQVTM; CDR2 reads ANQGSEA. The CDR3 sequence: CSAPTGVSPYEQYF. In nucleotides, the CDR3 is TGCAGCGCCCCAACAGGGGTTAGTCCCTACGAGCAGTACTTC.

The chain combines TRBV29-1 with TRBJ2-7; D is uncertain. The germline V and J ends were trimmed by 4 bases and 10 bases, with 11 bases remaining between them. There are 10 residues in the CDR3. CDR1 and CDR2 from the germline V gene are SQVTM and ANQGSEA. The CDR3 region is CSVGSGYQYF. DNA for the CDR3: TGCAGCGTTGGATCAGGTTACCAGTACTTC.

As DNA, the CDR3 is TGCGCCAGCAGCCAAGAGGAGATGAACACCGGGGAGCTGTTTTTT. It translates to CASSQEEMNTGELFF. The V gene is TRBV4-1, the J gene TRBJ2-2, with D uncertain. Germline loops: CDR1 MGHRA, CDR2 YSYEKL. Deletions cut 0 bases from V and 1 base from J, with 6 bases between. The CDR3 consists of 15 residues.

This chain links TRBV29-1 with TRBJ1-1, with D possibly TRBD1 on 5 matching bases. The V and J ends lost 7 bases and 1 base respectively, with 22 bases between them. The CDR3 totals 16 residues. In germline, CDR1 is SQVTM, CDR2 ANQGSEA. The CDR3 protein is CSAIRGVPGRNTEAFF. The CDR3 region has the DNA TGCAGCGCCATACGGGGGGTCCCAGGTAGGAACACTGAAGCTTTCTTT.

V usage is TRBV20-1 and J usage is TRBJ1-6; D call uncertain. This CDR3 comprises 13 residues. Trimming took 6 bases from V and 7 from J, leaving 13 bases between them. Germline V gene data show CDR1 as DFQATT and CDR2 as SNEGSKA (reference sequence). The CDR3 DNA follows: TGCAGTGCGCCTTTAAATCCAAATTCACCCCTCCACTTT. It yields the protein CSAPLNPNSPLHF.

V gene TRBV12-3 or TRBV12-4 combines with J gene TRBJ2-7; no reliable D call. This CDR3 has 14 amino acids. Deletions cut 5 bases from V and 4 bases from J, with 15 bases between. The CDR3 loop is CASSRPGFGYEQYF. As DNA, the CDR3 is TGTGCCAGCAGTCGTCCCGGTTTCGGATACGAGCAGTACTTC.

V is TRBV3-1 and J is TRBJ1-6; D remains unclear. Trimming removed 4 bases at V and 11 bases at J, with 12 bases between. The CDR3 is 13 amino acids. From germline, CDR1 is LGHDT and CDR2 YNNKEL (reference sequence). This chain's CDR3 is CASSPTGGTPLHF. CDR3 sequence (DNA): TGTGCCAGCAGCCCCACTGGCGGTACACCCCTCCACTTT.

The rearrangement uses TRBV24-1 and TRBJ2-2, with 7 bases that match TRBD1. After removal of 2 bases from V and 2 bases from J, the junction contained 4 bases not matched to a gene. The CDR3 totals 16 residues. Germline assignment: CDR1 KGHDR and CDR2 SFDVKD. CDR3 sequence reads: CATSDSRQGNTGELFF. The CDR3 bases are TGTGCCACCAGTGATTCCCGACAGGGTAACACCGGGGAGCTGTTTTTT.

The rearrangement links TRBV28 to TRBJ1-5; tentative D call: TRBD1 (6 bases). In germline, CDR1 is MDHEN, CDR2 SYDVKM. V lost 7 bases and J 1 base, leaving 14 bases between the germline ends. The CDR3 has 15 residues. The CDR3 sequence is CASTIPGGSNQPQHF. The CDR3 region has the DNA TGTGCCAGCACCATCCCGGGGGGCAGCAATCAGCCCCAGCATTTT.

The V gene is TRBV24-1, the J gene TRBJ1-2; D might be TRBD1 (6 bases). There are 14 residues in the CDR3. Trimming removed 2 bases at V and 8 bases at J, with 14 bases between. Per germline, CDR1 KGHDR and CDR2 SFDVKD. The CDR3 nucleotides are TGTGCCACCAGTGATTCCGGGACACTGTTCGGCTACACCTTC. It yields the protein CATSDSGTLFGYTF.

This clonotype turned up a few times. The chain employs TRBV3-1 and TRBJ2-3; 10 bases are a match to TRBD2. With V trimmed by 4 bases and J by 0 bases, 1 base remained unmatched. There are 15 residues in the CDR3. Germline V gene lookup returns CDR1 LGHDT and CDR2 YNNKEL (reference sequence). The CDR3 nucleotides are TGTGCCAGCAGCCCGACTAGCGGGAGCACAGATACGCAGTATTTT. Protein product: CASSPTSGSTDTQYF.

The chain is built from TRBV30 and TRBJ2-7; D unclear. This CDR3 contains 15 residues. V lost 0 bases and J lost 4, with 16 bases in between. The germline CDR1 and CDR2 sequences are GTSNPN and SVGIG (reference sequence). The CDR3 nucleotides are TGTGCCTGGAGTGTAGGTGGTAGCTCCAGGTACGAGCAGTACTTC. It encodes CAWSVGGSSRYEQYF.

This sequence joins TRBV18 and TRBJ1-5; maybe TRBD1 (6 bases). The CDR3 runs 15 residues. Germline V lookup: CDR1 KGHSH, CDR2 LQKENI. Deletions cut 5 bases from V and 4 bases from J, with 15 bases between. The CDR3 loop reads CASSATRGQNQPQHF. In DNA form, the CDR3 reads TGTGCCAGCTCAGCCACCAGGGGTCAAAATCAGCCCCAGCATTTT.

The chain combines TRBV30 with TRBJ1-1; D is undetermined. The germline V gene has CDR1 GTSNPN and CDR2 SVGIG (reference sequence). Trimming pared 3 bases from V and 4 bases from J, leaving 6 bases between. This CDR3 is 11 amino acids long. CDR3: CAWRGSTEAFF. Here the CDR3 DNA reads TGTGCCTGGAGAGGGAGCACTGAAGCTTTCTTT.

V usage is TRBV20-1 and J usage is TRBJ2-1; weak D call: TRBD2 (6 bases). The CDR3 has 15 residues. The V and J ends lost 0 bases and 4 bases respectively, with 13 bases between them. The germline V gene encodes CDR1 DFQATT and CDR2 SNEGSKA (reference sequence). For the CDR3, the DNA is TGCAGTGCTAGAGATATTAGCGGAAGGTACAATGAGCAGTTCTTC. Protein: CSARDISGRYNEQFF.

The chain is built from TRBV7-9 and TRBJ1-5; no firm D call. Germline assignment: CDR1 SEHNR and CDR2 FQNEAQ (reference sequence). The CDR3 runs 14 residues. The V and J ends lost 7 bases and 9 bases respectively, with 19 bases between them. CDR3 amino acids: CASTRIPGEGPQHF. The CDR3 nucleotides read TGTGCCAGCACCAGGATACCGGGCGAAGGGCCCCAGCATTTT.

The V call is TRBV12-3 or TRBV12-4, the J call TRBJ1-1; no reliable D call. This CDR3 is 12 amino acids long. V shed 4 bases and J shed 6 bases, with 9 bases lying between them. CDR3 amino acids: CASSSRLSEAFF. CDR3 nucleotides: TGTGCCAGCAGTTCAAGACTGTCTGAAGCTTTCTTT.

This chain connects TRBV27 to TRBJ2-7; no clear D. Germline CDR1 and CDR2: MNHEY and SMNVEV (reference sequence). CDR3 length equals 13 residues. Trimming stripped 1 base from V and 2 bases from J, with 6 bases between. CDR3 residues: CASSLFPAYEQYF. CDR3 DNA: TGTGCCAGCAGTTTATTTCCAGCCTACGAGCAGTACTTC.

Only a few counts were recorded for this clonotype. V and J are TRBV9 and TRBJ2-3; D assignment may be TRBD1 or TRBD2 (5 bases each). Germline CDR1 and CDR2: SGDLS and YYNGEE. This CDR3 is 14 amino acids long. The V and J ends lost 5 bases and 0 bases respectively, with 10 bases between them. The CDR3 sequence is CASSRDRSTDTQYF. The DNA of the CDR3 is TGTGCCAGCAGTCGGGACCGCAGCACAGATACGCAGTATTTT.

V usage is TRBV6-2 or TRBV6-3 and J usage is TRBJ2-5; 9 bases fit TRBD2. Germline values: CDR1 MNHEY, CDR2 SVGEGT. The CDR3 totals 15 residues. The J segment lost 5 bases and the V segment lost 7 bases, leaving 11 bases of the junction unmatched. The CDR3 reads CASIPGRGGVETQYF. The CDR3 nucleotides are TGTGCCAGCATCCCAGGGCGGGGGGGCGTGGAGACCCAGTACTTC.

This clonotype was seen a single time. The V call is TRBV27, the J call TRBJ2-7, with D possibly matching TRBD2 (6 bases). The germline V gene encodes CDR1 MNHEY and CDR2 SMNVEV (reference sequence). This CDR3 contains 16 residues. V dropped 2 bases and J dropped 3 bases, with 17 bases sitting between them. The CDR3 nucleotides read TGTGCCAGCAGTTTAAACCGAGCGGGTTCGGGCTACGAGCAGTACTTC. This encodes CASSLNRAGSGYEQYF.

This chain connects TRBV29-1 to TRBJ2-1; TRBD2 might be the D (6 bases). The CDR3 runs 11 residues. Per germline, CDR1 SQVTM and CDR2 ANQGSEA. Between the trimmed V and J ends, which lost 0 bases and 15 bases, there was a span of 12 bases. The DNA for the CDR3 is TGCAGCGTTGAAGATGTCGGGAGTAGGTTCTTC. Translated: CSVEDVGSRFF.